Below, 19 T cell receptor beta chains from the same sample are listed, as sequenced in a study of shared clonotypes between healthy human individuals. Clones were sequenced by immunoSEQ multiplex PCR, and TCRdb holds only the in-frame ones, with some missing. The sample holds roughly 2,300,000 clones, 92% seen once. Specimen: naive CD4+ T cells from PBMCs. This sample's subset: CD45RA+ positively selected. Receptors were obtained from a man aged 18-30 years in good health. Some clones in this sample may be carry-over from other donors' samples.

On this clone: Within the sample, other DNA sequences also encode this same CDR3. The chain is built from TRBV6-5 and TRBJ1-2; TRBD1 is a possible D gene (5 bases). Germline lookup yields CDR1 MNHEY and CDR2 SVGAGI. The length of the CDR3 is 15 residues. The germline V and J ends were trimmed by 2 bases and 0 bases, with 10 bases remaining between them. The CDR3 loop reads CASSYGGTTNYGYTF. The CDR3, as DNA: TGTGCCAGCAGTTACGGAGGGACTACTAACTATGGCTACACCTTC.

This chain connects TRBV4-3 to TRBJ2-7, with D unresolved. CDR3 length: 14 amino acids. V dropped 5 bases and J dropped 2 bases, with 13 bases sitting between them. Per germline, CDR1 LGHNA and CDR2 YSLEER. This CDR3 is CASSLERLAYEQYF. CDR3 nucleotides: TGCGCCAGCAGCTTAGAACGACTCGCCTACGAGCAGTACTTC.

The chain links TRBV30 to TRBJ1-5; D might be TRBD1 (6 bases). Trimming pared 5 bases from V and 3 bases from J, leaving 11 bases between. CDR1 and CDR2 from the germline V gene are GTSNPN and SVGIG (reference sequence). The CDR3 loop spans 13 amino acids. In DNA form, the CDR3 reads TGTGCCTGGGGAACAGGGCTCAATCAGCCCCAGCATTTT. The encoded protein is CAWGTGLNQPQHF.

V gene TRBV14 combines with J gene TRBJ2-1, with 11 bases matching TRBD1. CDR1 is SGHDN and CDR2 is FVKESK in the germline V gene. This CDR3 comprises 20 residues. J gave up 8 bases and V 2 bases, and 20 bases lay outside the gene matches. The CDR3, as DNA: TGTGCCAGCAGCCAACACCCGGGACAGGGGGGGGTAACAGGCGGCCATGAGCAGTTCTTC. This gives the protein CASSQHPGQGGVTGGHEQFF.

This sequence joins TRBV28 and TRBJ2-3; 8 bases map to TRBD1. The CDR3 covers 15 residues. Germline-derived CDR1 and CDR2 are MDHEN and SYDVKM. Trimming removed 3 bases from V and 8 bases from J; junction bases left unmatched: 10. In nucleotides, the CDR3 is TGTGCCAGCAGTTTGTTGGACAGGGTTCATGGTACGCAGTATTTT. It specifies CASSLLDRVHGTQYF.

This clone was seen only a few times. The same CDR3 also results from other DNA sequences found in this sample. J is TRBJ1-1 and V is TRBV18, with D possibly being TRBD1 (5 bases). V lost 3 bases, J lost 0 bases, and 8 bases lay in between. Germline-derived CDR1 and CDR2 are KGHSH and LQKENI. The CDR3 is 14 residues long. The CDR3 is CASSPGRMNTEAFF. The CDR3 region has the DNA TGTGCCAGCTCACCGGGACGGATGAACACTGAAGCTTTCTTT. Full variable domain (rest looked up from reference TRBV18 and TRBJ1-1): NAGVMQNPRHLVRRRGQEARLRCSPMKGHSHVYWYRQLPEEGLKFMVYLQKENIIDESGMPKERFSAEFPKEGPSILRIQQVVRGDSAAYFCASSPGRMNTEAFFGQGTRLTVV.

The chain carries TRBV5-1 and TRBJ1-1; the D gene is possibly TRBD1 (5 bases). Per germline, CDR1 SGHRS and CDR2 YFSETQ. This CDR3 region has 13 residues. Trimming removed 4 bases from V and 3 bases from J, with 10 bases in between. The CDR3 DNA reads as TGCGCCAGCAGCCTCAGGGTAGACACTGAAGCTTTCTTT. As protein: CASSLRVDTEAFF.

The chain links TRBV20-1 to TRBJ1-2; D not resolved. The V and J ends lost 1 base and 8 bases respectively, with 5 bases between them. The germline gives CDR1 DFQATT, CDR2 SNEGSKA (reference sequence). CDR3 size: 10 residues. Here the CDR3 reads CSARAFGYTF. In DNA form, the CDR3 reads TGCAGTGCTAGAGCATTCGGCTACACCTTC.

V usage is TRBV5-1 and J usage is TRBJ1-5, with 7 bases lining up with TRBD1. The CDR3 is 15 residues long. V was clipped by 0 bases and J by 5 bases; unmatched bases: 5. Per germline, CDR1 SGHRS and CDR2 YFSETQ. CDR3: CASSLEGGRDQPQHF. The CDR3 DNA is TGCGCCAGCAGCTTGGAAGGGGGCCGGGATCAGCCCCAGCATTTT.

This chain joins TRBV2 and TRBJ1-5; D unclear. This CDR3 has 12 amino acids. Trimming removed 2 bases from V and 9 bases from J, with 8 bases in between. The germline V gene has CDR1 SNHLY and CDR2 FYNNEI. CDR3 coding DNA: TGTGCCAGCAGTGAACACGCGTCGCCCCAGCATTTT. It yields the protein CASSEHASPQHF. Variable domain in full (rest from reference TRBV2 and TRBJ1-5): EPEVTQTPSHQVTQMGQEVILRCVPISNHLYFYWYRQILGQKVEFLVSFYNNEISEKSEIFDDQFSVERPDGSNFTLKIRSTKLEDSAMYFCASSEHASPQHFGDGTRLSIL.

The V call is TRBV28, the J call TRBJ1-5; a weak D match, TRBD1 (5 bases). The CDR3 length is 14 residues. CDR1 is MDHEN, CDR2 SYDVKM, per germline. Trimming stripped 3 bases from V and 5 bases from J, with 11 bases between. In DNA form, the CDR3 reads TGTGCCAGCAGTTTTATAGGGGTATATCAGCCCCAGCATTTT. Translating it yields CASSFIGVYQPQHF.

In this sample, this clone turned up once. The CDR3 sequence: CASSRQGHSGNTIYF. For the CDR3, the DNA is TGTGCCAGCAGCCGACAGGGGCACTCTGGAAACACCATATATTTT. J is TRBJ1-3 and V is TRBV7-2; 8 bases match TRBD1. The V gene end was trimmed by 5 bases and the J gene end by 0 bases; junction bases not matched to a gene: 3. This CDR3 has 15 amino acids. Germline-derived CDR1 and CDR2 are SGHTA and FQGNSA.

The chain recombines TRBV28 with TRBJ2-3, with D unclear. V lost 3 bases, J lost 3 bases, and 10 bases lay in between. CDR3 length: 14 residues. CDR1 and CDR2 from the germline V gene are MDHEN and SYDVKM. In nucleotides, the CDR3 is TGTGCCAGCAGTTTTGGGCTGGGGACAGATACGCAGTATTTT. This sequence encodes CASSFGLGTDTQYF.

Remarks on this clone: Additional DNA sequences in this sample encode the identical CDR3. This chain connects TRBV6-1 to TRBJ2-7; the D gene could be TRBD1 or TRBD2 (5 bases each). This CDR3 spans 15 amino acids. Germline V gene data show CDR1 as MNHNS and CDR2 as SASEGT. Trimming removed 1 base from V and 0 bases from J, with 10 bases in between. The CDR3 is CASSEVGRSSYEQYF. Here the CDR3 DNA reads TGTGCCAGCAGTGAAGTGGGACGAAGCTCCTACGAGCAGTACTTC.

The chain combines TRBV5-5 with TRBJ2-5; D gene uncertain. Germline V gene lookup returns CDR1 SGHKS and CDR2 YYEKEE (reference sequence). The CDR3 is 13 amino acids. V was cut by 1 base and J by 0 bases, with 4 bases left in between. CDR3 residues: CASSLPYQETQYF. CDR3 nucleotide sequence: TGTGCCAGCAGCTTGCCCTACCAAGAGACCCAGTACTTC.

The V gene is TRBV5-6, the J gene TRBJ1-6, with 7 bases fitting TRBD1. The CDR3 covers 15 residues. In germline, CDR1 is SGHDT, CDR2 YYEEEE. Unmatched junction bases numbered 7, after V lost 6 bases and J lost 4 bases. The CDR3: CASTEGQLYNSPLHF. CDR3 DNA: TGTGCCAGCACAGAGGGACAGCTTTATAATTCACCCCTCCACTTT.

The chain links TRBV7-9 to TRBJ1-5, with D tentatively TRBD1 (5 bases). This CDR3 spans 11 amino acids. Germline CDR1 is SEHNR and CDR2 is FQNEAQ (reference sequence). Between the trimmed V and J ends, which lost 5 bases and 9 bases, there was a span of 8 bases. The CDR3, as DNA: TGTGCCAGCAGCGGGGGGGGGCCCCAGCATTTT. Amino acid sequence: CASSGGGPQHF. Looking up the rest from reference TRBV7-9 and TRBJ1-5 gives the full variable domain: DTGVSQNPRHKITKRGQNVTFRCDPISEHNRLYWYRQTLGQGPEFLTYFQNEAQLEKSRLLSDRFSAERPKGSFSTLEIQRTEQGDSAMYLCASSGGGPQHFGDGTRLSIL.

The CDR3 nucleotides are TGCGCCAGCAGCTTAGGTCGGAGGGCGATCACTAATGAAAAACTGTTTTTT. Amino acid sequence: CASSLGRRAITNEKLFF. The chain combines TRBV5-1 with TRBJ1-4, with D hard to call. The V end was cut by 2 bases, the J end by 2 bases, with 16 bases between. Germline assignment: CDR1 SGHRS and CDR2 YFSETQ. CDR3 size: 17 residues.

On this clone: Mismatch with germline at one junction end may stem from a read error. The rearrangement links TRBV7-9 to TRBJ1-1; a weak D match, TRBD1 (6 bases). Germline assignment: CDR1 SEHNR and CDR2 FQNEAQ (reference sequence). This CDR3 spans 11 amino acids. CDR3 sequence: CASSLDPRTVF. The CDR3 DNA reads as TGTGCCAGCAGCTTAGATCCCAGGACAGTCTTT.